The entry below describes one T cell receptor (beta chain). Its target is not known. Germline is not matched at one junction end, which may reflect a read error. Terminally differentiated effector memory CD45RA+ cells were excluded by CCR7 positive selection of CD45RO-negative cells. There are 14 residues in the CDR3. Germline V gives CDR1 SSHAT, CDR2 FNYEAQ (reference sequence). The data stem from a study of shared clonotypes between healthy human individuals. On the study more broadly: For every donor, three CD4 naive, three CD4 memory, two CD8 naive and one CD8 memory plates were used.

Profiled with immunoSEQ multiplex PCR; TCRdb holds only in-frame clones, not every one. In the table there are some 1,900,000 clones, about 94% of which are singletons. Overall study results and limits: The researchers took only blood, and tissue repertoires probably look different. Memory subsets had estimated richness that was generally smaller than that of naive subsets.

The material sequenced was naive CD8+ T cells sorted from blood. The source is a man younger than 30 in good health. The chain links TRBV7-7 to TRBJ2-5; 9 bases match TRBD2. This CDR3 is CASSLAGDRPTQYF. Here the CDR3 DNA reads TGTGCTAGCAGCTTAGCGGGGGACAGACCGACCCAGTACTTC.